Below, one TCR beta chain is given with its context. What it recognizes is unknown. Researchers prepared the TRB cDNA libraries using 5' RACE with UMI labels. TCRdb reprocessed the 5' RACE reads and keeps a single row for each CDR3 protein, giving no DNA. The sample has under 110,000 distinct CDR3 sequences, and its top ten clones hold around 0.4%. The sample is drawn from a study of CXCR3-negative and CXCR3-positive naive CD8 T cells. Regarding the study as a whole: Naive cells, whether CXCR3-negative or CXCR3-positive, had similar TRBV-TRBJ usage, while memory cells differed. The study found more hydrophobic TRB CDR3s in CXCR3-positive naive cells than in CXCR3-negative naive cells.

Germline values: CDR1 SQVTM, CDR2 ANQGSEA. The CDR3 runs 14 residues. What was sequenced was naive CXCR3+ CD8+ T cells from blood. The subset denotes: CD45RO-CCR7+CD27+CD95- naive CD8+ T cells expressing CXCR3 (TNR3+). The sequence derives from a human donor in good health. Some clones in this sample may be carry-over from other donors' samples. The rearrangement uses TRBV29-1 and TRBJ1-4; TCRdb indicates TRBD1, and absent DNA this call remains unverified. CDR3 in amino acids: CSVEGGHLNEKLFF.